The present T cell receptor (beta chain) was sequenced within a study of T-cell memory formation after mild COVID-19. The sample holds a few counts of this clonotype. The CDR3 length is 15 residues. Germline V CDR1 and CDR2: SGDLS, YYNGEE. The V gene end was trimmed by 2 bases and the J gene end by 4 bases; junction bases not matched to a gene: 8. Using its own MiXCR run on the 5' RACE reads, TCRdb lists one record per CDR3 protein. Here the sample spans about 440,000 distinct CDR3 sequences, about 20% being singletons. This chain connects TRBV9 to TRBJ1-2; 7 positions match TRBD1. This receptor was taken from an adult woman who had mild COVID-19 (a few samples of this study predate the infection). Cell type and time point are not known. The sample was PBMCs or a T cell subset sorted from them (not recorded which). CDR3 protein: CASSVGQAVSYGYTF. The CDR3, as DNA: TGTGCCAGCAGCGTCGGACAGGCCGTCTCCTATGGCTACACCTTC. Together with reference TRBV9 and TRBJ1-2, the CDR3 gives the full variable domain: DSGVTQTPKHLITATGQRVTLRCSPRSGDLSVYWYQQSLDQGLQFLIQYYNGEERAKGNILERFSAQQFPDLHSELNLSSLELGDSALYFCASSVGQAVSYGYTFGSGTRLTVV.